This passage covers 28 T cell receptor beta chains from one sample sequenced in a study of T-cell memory formation after mild COVID-19. One entry per CDR3 protein results from TCRdb running MiXCR on the 5' RACE reads. This table holds more than 450,000 distinct CDR3 sequences, about a sixth found once. Sequenced input: PBMCs or a T cell subset sorted from them (not recorded which). The receptors shown here come from an adult woman who had mild COVID-19 (a few samples of this study predate the infection). Cell type and time point are not known.

This clonotype has just a few counts. The V call is TRBV3-1, the J call TRBJ1-2; the match to TRBD1 covers 7 bases. CDR3 length equals 16 residues. CDR1 LGHDT and CDR2 YNNKEL come from the germline V gene (reference sequence). J gave up 6 bases and V 0 bases, and 10 bases lay outside the gene matches. The CDR3 DNA sequence: TGTGCCAGCAGCCAAGATAAACAGGGGAGGCGGAATGGCTACACCTTC. It yields the protein CASSQDKQGRRNGYTF.

The rearrangement joins TRBV15 to TRBJ2-2; the D call may be TRBD1 or TRBD2 (5 bases each). This CDR3 region has 15 residues. Trimming removed 1 base from V and 5 bases from J, with 11 bases in between. Germline V gene data show CDR1 as LNHNV and CDR2 as YYDKDF (reference sequence). CDR3: CATSRGMGVTGELFF. The CDR3 DNA reads as TGTGCCACCAGCAGAGGGATGGGGGTTACCGGGGAGCTGTTTTTT.

This chain joins TRBV6-5 and TRBJ1-2; D possibly corresponds to TRBD1 (6 bases). The V end lost 6 bases, the J end lost 3 bases, and 14 bases lay between the germline ends. This CDR3 comprises 14 residues. The germline V gene encodes CDR1 MNHEY and CDR2 SVGAGI. The CDR3 coding sequence is TGTGCCAGCAGAAGACAGGCTGGGCACTATGGCTACACCTTC. Translating gives CASRRQAGHYGYTF.

This clonotype was found a few times. J is TRBJ1-4 and V is TRBV7-6; D is perhaps TRBD1 (5 bases). This CDR3 has 17 amino acids. Germline values: CDR1 SGHVS, CDR2 FNYEAQ. Trimming took off 8 bases at V and 8 bases at J, with 27 bases between the two ends. Here the CDR3 reads CASGPAGRREEGEKLFF. CDR3 nucleotides: TGTGCCAGCGGCCCGGCGGGACGGAGAGAAGAAGGGGAAAAACTGTTTTTT.

This clonotype has a handful of counts. The chain combines TRBV9 with TRBJ1-1; a weak D match, TRBD1 (5 bases). Trimming pared 0 bases from V and 7 bases from J, leaving 16 bases between. Germline CDR1 is SGDLS and CDR2 is YYNGEE. CDR3 length: 15 amino acids. The CDR3 spells CASSVVGTPGGEAFF. In DNA form, the CDR3 reads TGTGCCAGCAGCGTAGTGGGGACCCCAGGCGGTGAAGCTTTCTTT.

The chain combines TRBV12-3 or TRBV12-4 with TRBJ2-1, with TRBD2 matching over 11 bases. The CDR3 covers 15 residues. V was pared by 6 bases and J by 5 bases, with 6 bases of the junction left unmatched. The CDR3 here is CASRLAGALNNEQFF. CDR3 bases: TGTGCCAGCAGACTAGCGGGGGCATTGAACAATGAGCAGTTCTTC.

This clonotype was detected a few times. This chain joins TRBV5-1 and TRBJ2-6; 7 nucleotides align to TRBD1. CDR3 length: 15 amino acids. V was pared by 5 bases and J by 3 bases, with 5 bases of the junction left unmatched. Germline V gives CDR1 SGHRS, CDR2 YFSETQ. In DNA, the CDR3 is TGCGCCAGCAGATATAGGGGGCATGGGGCCAACGTCCTGACTTTC. Translation: CASRYRGHGANVLTF.

The V call is TRBV7-9, the J call TRBJ2-5; no firm D call. CDR3 length equals 16 residues. Germline V lookup: CDR1 SEHNR, CDR2 FQNEAQ (reference sequence). V was cut by 3 bases and J by 0 bases, with 14 bases left in between. In DNA, the CDR3 is TGTGCCAGCAGCTTCACCCGGGTTATGTACCAAGAGACCCAGTACTTC. Translation: CASSFTRVMYQETQYF.

This clonotype showed up just a few times. V usage is TRBV20-1 and J usage is TRBJ2-1; D call uncertain. Germline lookup yields CDR1 DFQATT and CDR2 SNEGSKA (reference sequence). The V and J ends lost 3 bases and 3 bases respectively, with 18 bases between them. The CDR3 runs 16 residues. The CDR3 protein is CSASRLGGVYYNEQFF. CDR3 nucleotide sequence: TGCAGTGCTAGTCGCCTTGGTGGGGTGTACTACAATGAGCAGTTCTTC.

This clonotype was found a few times. The chain has TRBV20-1 and TRBJ2-7; either TRBD1 or TRBD2 may supply D (7 bases each). The ends were cut back, 5 bases at V and 2 bases at J, with 22 bases in the middle. The germline CDR1 and CDR2 sequences are DFQATT and SNEGSKA (reference sequence). CDR3 length equals 16 residues. Here the CDR3 reads CSAAGGGFSGTYEQYF. CDR3 nucleotide sequence: TGCAGTGCTGCAGGGGGAGGGTTTAGTGGGACCTACGAGCAGTACTTC.

Only a few counts were recorded for this clonotype. The J gene is TRBJ2-5, the V gene TRBV12-3 or TRBV12-4; D possibly uses TRBD1 or TRBD2 (6 bases each). The V and J ends lost 6 bases and 1 base respectively, with 18 bases between them. This CDR3 spans 16 amino acids. CDR3 nucleotides: TGTGCCAGCAGCCAGGCAGGAGGGGGACGCCAAGAGACCCAGTACTTC. This sequence encodes CASSQAGGGRQETQYF.

In regard to this clonotype: A clone one base away is much larger, so this may be a read error. The chain carries TRBV2 and TRBJ1-1; D not certain. There are 8 residues in the CDR3. Trimming shortened V by 0 bases and J by 13 bases, and 0 bases separated the two germline ends. The germline CDR1 and CDR2 sequences are SNHLY and FYNNEI. The CDR3 DNA follows: TGTGCCAGCAGTGAAGCTTTCTTT. Protein product: CASSEAFF.

The CDR3 spells CASSPTGARNTEAFF. The CDR3 DNA is TGTGCCAGCAGCCCTACAGGGGCCCGGAACACTGAAGCTTTCTTT. The chain is built from TRBV7-2 and TRBJ1-1, with TRBD1 matching over 7 bases. The germline gives CDR1 SGHTA, CDR2 FQGNSA. Unmatched junction bases numbered 7, after V lost 5 bases and J lost 1 base. This CDR3 comprises 15 residues.

The chain combines TRBV7-6 with TRBJ2-3, with D hard to call. Between the trimmed V and J ends, which lost 1 base and 5 bases, there was a span of 16 bases. This CDR3 region has 16 residues. Germline values: CDR1 SGHVS, CDR2 FNYEAQ. CDR3: CASSLVVYPAIDTQYF. DNA for the CDR3: TGTGCCAGCAGCTTAGTAGTGTACCCCGCAATAGATACGCAGTATTTT.

CDR3 sequence: CASSLTTEINYGYTF. The DNA of the CDR3 is TGCGCCAGCAGCTTGACGACAGAGATAAACTATGGCTACACCTTC. The chain couples TRBV5-1 to TRBJ1-2; D possibly corresponds to TRBD1 (5 bases). The CDR3 extends over 15 amino acids. Germline-derived CDR1 and CDR2 are SGHRS and YFSETQ. V was pared by 1 base and J by 2 bases, with 12 bases between.

In its sample, this clonotype was seen a few times. This chain links TRBV7-9 with TRBJ2-7, with D uncertain. CDR1 is SEHNR, CDR2 FQNEAQ, per germline (reference sequence). Trimming took off 5 bases at V and 2 bases at J, with 13 bases between the two ends. The CDR3 length is 14 residues. DNA of the CDR3: TGTGCCAGCAGCGACGGACGGGCCCCCTACGAGCAGTACTTC. Translated, it gives CASSDGRAPYEQYF.

This rearrangement joins TRBV20-1 to TRBJ2-1, with D perhaps TRBD1 (6 bases). Trimming removed 6 bases from V and 8 bases from J, with 11 bases in between. The germline CDR1 and CDR2 sequences are DFQATT and SNEGSKA (reference sequence). This CDR3 has 11 residues. CDR3 loop: CSANHRDEQFF. The CDR3 DNA follows: TGCAGTGCCAACCACAGGGATGAGCAGTTCTTC.

A few counts support this clonotype. The J gene is TRBJ2-2, the V gene TRBV7-9; D is undetermined. Per germline, CDR1 SEHNR and CDR2 FQNEAQ (reference sequence). The CDR3 has 12 residues. Trimming left V 8 bases short and J 6 bases short, with 10 bases between. Written as DNA, the CDR3 is TGTGCCAGCGGGCTTCCCGCCGGGGAGCTGTTTTTT. It translates to CASGLPAGELFF.

This rearrangement joins TRBV19 to TRBJ1-2, with 8 nucleotides matching TRBD1. Germline V gene sequence: CDR1 LNHDA, CDR2 SQIVND (reference sequence). After removal of 10 bases from V and 4 bases from J, the junction contained 5 bases not matched to a gene. CDR3 length: 12 amino acids. As DNA, the CDR3 is TGTGCCATACAGGGGGACCTCTATGGCTACACCTTC. This codes for CAIQGDLYGYTF. The full variable domain, completed using reference TRBV19 and TRBJ1-2, is DGGITQSPKYLFRKEGQNVTLSCEQNLNHDAMYWYRQDPGQGLRLIYYSQIVNDFQKGDIAEGYSVSREKKESFPLTVTSAQKNPTAFYLCAIQGDLYGYTFGSGTRLTVV.

This clonotype was recorded a few times. The chain carries TRBV5-1 and TRBJ2-6; D is possibly TRBD1 (5 bases). Germline CDR1 is SGHRS and CDR2 is YFSETQ. The V and J ends lost 4 bases and 1 base respectively, with 12 bases between them. The length of the CDR3 is 16 residues. This CDR3 reads CASSLTGESGANVLTF. For the CDR3, the DNA is TGCGCCAGCAGCCTTACAGGAGAATCTGGGGCCAACGTCCTGACTTTC.

This chain links TRBV6-6 with TRBJ2-1; the D gene could be TRBD1 or TRBD2 (5 bases each). The germline V gene encodes CDR1 MNHNY and CDR2 SVGAGI (reference sequence). This CDR3 has 15 amino acids. V dropped 0 bases and J dropped 5 bases, with 11 bases sitting between them. The CDR3 nucleotides read TGTGCCAGCAGTTACTCGGGGGTACGGAACAATGAGCAGTTCTTC. The encoded protein is CASSYSGVRNNEQFF.

In nucleotides, the CDR3 is TGTGCCAGCAGGACCGGGACAGGGAACTCCGAGCAGTACTTC. This encodes CASRTGTGNSEQYF. The chain couples TRBV6-2 or TRBV6-3 to TRBJ2-7; 9 bases are a match to TRBD1. This CDR3 has 14 amino acids. J was trimmed by 6 bases and V by 6 bases; bases with no gene match: 9. In germline, CDR1 is MNHEY, CDR2 SVGEGT.

This clonotype occurred a few times. This chain connects TRBV20-1 to TRBJ2-1; 9 nucleotides line up with TRBD1. The J segment lost 3 bases and the V segment lost 1 base, leaving 1 base of the junction unmatched. CDR3 length: 14 residues. Germline assignment: CDR1 DFQATT and CDR2 SNEGSKA (reference sequence). Written as DNA, the CDR3 is TGCAGTGCTAGAGCGGGACAGGGCTACAATGAGCAGTTCTTC. Translating it yields CSARAGQGYNEQFF.

V and J are TRBV4-1 and TRBJ2-1, with 7 bases that match TRBD2. The CDR3 spans 16 residues. Germline V lookup: CDR1 MGHRA, CDR2 YSYEKL. Trimming removed 3 bases from V and 6 bases from J; junction bases left unmatched: 11. This CDR3 reads CASSHPAGSSGNEQFF. CDR3 nucleotides: TGCGCCAGCAGCCACCCCGCGGGGTCTAGCGGCAATGAGCAGTTCTTC.

The V gene is TRBV20-1, the J gene TRBJ2-1, with 11 bases fitting TRBD2. This CDR3 is built from 19 residues. V dropped 3 bases and J dropped 7; count of bases not matched to a gene: 20. Germline V gene sequence: CDR1 DFQATT, CDR2 SNEGSKA (reference sequence). The CDR3 coding sequence is TGCAGTGCTAGTCTAATGACTAGCGGGGCGGTCTGGGGGGTTAATGAGCAGTTCTTC. Its protein product is CSASLMTSGAVWGVNEQFF.

This clonotype was found a few times. The J gene is TRBJ2-1, the V gene TRBV5-1, with 11 positions matching TRBD2. The CDR3 consists of 18 residues. After removal of 0 bases from V and 6 bases from J, the junction contained 11 bases not matched to a gene. Germline V gene sequence: CDR1 SGHRS, CDR2 YFSETQ. The CDR3 region has the DNA TGCGCCAGCAGCTTGGGACGATCTAGCGGGAGGTCCCGCAATGAGCAGTTCTTC. The encoded protein is CASSLGRSSGRSRNEQFF.

The V call is TRBV27, the J call TRBJ2-6; 9 bases match TRBD1. The CDR3 sequence is 17 residues long. Germline CDR1 MNHEY, CDR2 SMNVEV (reference sequence). V was pared by 5 bases and J by 0 bases, with 5 bases of the junction left unmatched. The CDR3 sequence is CASSPGTGISGANVLTF. The DNA of the CDR3 is TGTGCCAGCAGTCCCGGGACAGGGATCTCTGGGGCCAACGTCCTGACTTTC.

This clonotype appeared a few times. At one boundary the junction diverges from the germline segment, which might be a read error. The rearrangement joins TRBV19 to TRBJ2-7; D gene uncertain. In germline, CDR1 is LNHDA, CDR2 SQIVND (reference sequence). CDR3 length equals 14 residues. DNA of the CDR3: TGTGCCAGTAGTCCGTTCAAGGATTTCTACGAGCAGCACTTC. The encoded protein is CASSPFKDFYEQHF.